The sequence of this TCR beta chain was determined in a study of shared clonotypes between healthy human individuals. About the study: For every donor, three CD4 naive, three CD4 memory, two CD8 naive and one CD8 memory plates were used. Broader study findings: The sole specimen, blood, was sampled, and tissue repertoires likely differ. Larger estimated richness was generally recorded for naive subsets relative to memory subsets.

Sequencing was performed with immunoSEQ multiplex PCR; in TCRdb, only in-frame clones are kept and a portion is missing. The sample carries roughly 700,000 clones, about 74% recorded once. CDR3 size: 13 residues. V lost 2 bases and J 0 bases, leaving 2 bases between the germline ends. Germline V gives CDR1 KGHSH, CDR2 LQKENI. Worth noting for this clone: Antigen specificity is unknown.

Donors included only healthy HIV-negative adults lacking recent acute infections or vaccinations. The sequencing sample was made of memory CD4+ T cells sorted from blood. Subset given: CD45RA-negative fraction. This TCR was sampled from a woman in her twenties or thirties in good health. The chain recombines TRBV18 with TRBJ1-5; the D is unclear. The CDR3 region is CASSPFSNQPQHF. The DNA of the CDR3 is TGTGCCAGCTCACCATTTAGCAATCAGCCCCAGCATTTT.